This T cell receptor beta chain appears in the sequencing data of a study of blood T cell repertoires in COVID-19. Study overall: T cells, B-cell-depleted T cells, or PBMCs supplied cDNA or gDNA.

In the source study's methods: Estimation of nucleated cell counts relied on the amplification of reference gene primers. Sequencing was performed with immunoSEQ multiplex PCR; in TCRdb, only in-frame clones are kept and a portion is missing. That table gives V, J and clone size, and the DNA gave D and trimming. The sample comprises some 150,000 clones, over 70% of which are singletons, and over 2% rests with the top ten. The CDR3 extends over 13 amino acids. Germline V gives CDR1 LNHNV, CDR2 YYDKDF (reference sequence). Trimming cost V 0 bases and J 9 bases; bases outside gene matches: 4. The chain has TRBV15 and TRBJ2-5; 7 nucleotides agree with TRBD2. Sequencing was carried out using peripheral blood. The source of this sequence is a man in his fifties or sixties with active COVID-19. For the CDR3, the DNA is TGTGCCACCAGCAGAGAAGGCGGGGGTCCCCAGTACTTC. Translation: CATSREGGGPQYF.